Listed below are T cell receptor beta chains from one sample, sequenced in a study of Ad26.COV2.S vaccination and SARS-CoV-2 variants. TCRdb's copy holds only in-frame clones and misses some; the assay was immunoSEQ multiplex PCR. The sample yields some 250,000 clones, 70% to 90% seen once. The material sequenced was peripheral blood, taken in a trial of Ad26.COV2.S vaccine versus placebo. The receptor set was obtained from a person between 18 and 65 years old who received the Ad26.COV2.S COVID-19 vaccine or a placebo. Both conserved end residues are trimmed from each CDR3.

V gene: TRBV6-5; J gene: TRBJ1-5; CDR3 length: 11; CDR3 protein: ASVLMSNQPQH
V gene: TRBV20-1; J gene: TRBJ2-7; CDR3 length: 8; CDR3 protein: SATAYEQY
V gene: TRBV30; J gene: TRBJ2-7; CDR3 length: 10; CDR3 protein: AWNRGLGEQY
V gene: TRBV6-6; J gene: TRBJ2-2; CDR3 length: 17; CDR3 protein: ASSPGGEALAGVSGELF
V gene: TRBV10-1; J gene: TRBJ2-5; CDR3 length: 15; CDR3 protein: ASSSTRDGQIQETQY
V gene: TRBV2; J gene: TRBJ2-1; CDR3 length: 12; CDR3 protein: ASRTSGSYNEQF
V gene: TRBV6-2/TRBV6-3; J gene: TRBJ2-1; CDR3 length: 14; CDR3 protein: ASSYSGGTSYNEQF
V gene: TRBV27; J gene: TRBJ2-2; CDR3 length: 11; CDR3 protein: ASSFRGTGELF
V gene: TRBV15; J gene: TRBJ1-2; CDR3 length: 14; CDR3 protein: ATSPSAGGQFYGYT
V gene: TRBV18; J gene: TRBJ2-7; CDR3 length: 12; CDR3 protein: ASSPGREDYEQY
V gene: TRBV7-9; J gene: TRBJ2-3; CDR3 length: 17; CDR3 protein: ASSLMLAGGPGGLDTQY
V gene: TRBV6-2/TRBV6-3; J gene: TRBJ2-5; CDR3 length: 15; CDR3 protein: ASRPDSGQGPQETQY